The next 30 T cell receptor beta chains were all read from a single sample in a study of blood T cell repertoires in COVID-19. Repertoires were generated with immunoSEQ multiplex PCR, while TCRdb's copy carries only in-frame clones and drops some. The sample yields 190,000 or so clones, under 80% seen once. Material for sequencing was peripheral blood. The receptors shown here come from a man over 45 who had recovered from COVID-19.

The chain employs TRBV13 and TRBJ2-7; 7 bases agree with TRBD2. J lost 2 bases, V lost 5 bases, and 6 bases had no gene match. This CDR3 is built from 14 residues. Germline CDR1 PRHDT, CDR2 FYEKMQ (reference sequence). CDR3 loop: CASSQRDAPYEQYF. DNA for the CDR3: TGTGCCAGCAGCCAGCGGGATGCTCCCTACGAGCAGTACTTC.

This sequence joins TRBV4-1 and TRBJ2-1, with TRBD2 as a possible D gene (5 bases). Germline V gene sequence: CDR1 MGHRA, CDR2 YSYEKL. The ends were cut back, 1 base at V and 4 bases at J, with 11 bases in the middle. The CDR3 has 15 amino acids. CDR3 amino acids: CASSQARANYNEQFF. The CDR3 bases are TGCGCCAGCAGCCAAGCGAGGGCCAATTACAATGAGCAGTTCTTC.

The chain is built from TRBV4-3 and TRBJ2-1, with 11 bases fitting TRBD2. There are 17 residues in the CDR3. Per germline, CDR1 LGHNA and CDR2 YSLEER. J gave up 7 bases and V 3 bases, and 11 bases lay outside the gene matches. The CDR3 coding sequence is TGCGCCAGCAGCCAGCGCCCCGGGACTAGCGGCGGGAATGAGCAGTTCTTC. Protein: CASSQRPGTSGGNEQFF.

The chain's CDR3 is CASSFPLGDTQYF. The CDR3 coding sequence is TGTGCCAGCAGTTTTCCCCTCGGAGATACGCAGTATTTT. This sequence joins TRBV28 and TRBJ2-3, with D uncertain. CDR1 is MDHEN, CDR2 SYDVKM, per germline. The CDR3 is 13 amino acids. The ends were cut back, 3 bases at V and 5 bases at J, with 9 bases in the middle.

The chain uses TRBV11-2 and TRBJ2-7, with a tentative D call TRBD1 (6 bases). Germline V CDR1 and CDR2: SGHAT, FQNNGV. Trimming removed 5 bases from V and 0 bases from J, with 14 bases in between. CDR3 length: 15 residues. CDR3 residues: CASSPRQVPSYEQYF. CDR3 coding DNA: TGTGCCAGCAGCCCCAGACAGGTCCCCTCCTACGAGCAGTACTTC.

This clone was seen a handful of times. The same CDR3 is also encoded by other DNA sequences in this sample. V usage is TRBV30 and J usage is TRBJ1-2; tentatively, D is TRBD1 (5 bases). Deletions cut 3 bases from V and 3 bases from J, with 5 bases between. CDR1 and CDR2 (germline): GTSNPN, SVGIG (reference sequence). This CDR3 is 11 amino acids long. CDR3 sequence (DNA): TGTGCCTGGAGCAGGGACTATGGCTACACCTTC. Translated, it gives CAWSRDYGYTF.

The rearrangement links TRBV19 to TRBJ2-3, with TRBD2 identical over 10 bases. Germline V gene sequence: CDR1 LNHDA, CDR2 SQIVND (reference sequence). V dropped 8 bases and J dropped 2; count of bases not matched to a gene: 7. The CDR3 is 15 amino acids. The CDR3 DNA reads as TGTGCCAGTGCACGACTAGCGGGCAACACAGATACGCAGTATTTT. As protein: CASARLAGNTDTQYF.

The chain carries TRBV7-3 and TRBJ2-1, with 11 bases that match TRBD2. The CDR3 is made up of 15 amino acids. CDR1 and CDR2 (germline): SGHTA, FQGTGA. The trim removed 2 bases at V and 8 bases at J, leaving 5 bases unmatched. This chain's CDR3 is CASSLDSGRAYEQFF. The CDR3 DNA follows: TGTGCCAGCAGCTTAGATAGCGGGAGGGCCTATGAGCAGTTCTTC.

V is TRBV19 and J is TRBJ2-3; D is possibly TRBD1 (5 bases). Germline V gene lookup returns CDR1 LNHDA and CDR2 SQIVND (reference sequence). This CDR3 region has 15 residues. V dropped 7 bases and J dropped 2 bases, with 16 bases sitting between them. The CDR3 protein is CASTPRTSTTDTQYF. The CDR3 DNA reads TGTGCCAGTACCCCAAGGACATCGACCACAGATACGCAGTATTTT.

This clone has only a few counts. This chain connects TRBV19 to TRBJ1-1, with D possibly being TRBD1 (6 bases). Germline CDR1 is LNHDA and CDR2 is SQIVND (reference sequence). V was pared by 4 bases and J by 6 bases, with 18 bases between. The CDR3 is 15 residues long. CDR3 sequence: CASSTSTARGAEAFF. The CDR3, as DNA: TGTGCCAGTAGTACGTCGACGGCCAGGGGCGCTGAAGCTTTCTTT.

The rearrangement uses TRBV28 and TRBJ2-7; TRBD1 is a possible D gene (6 bases). Germline CDR1 reads MDHEN; CDR2 reads SYDVKM. V lost 6 bases and J 4 bases, leaving 10 bases between the germline ends. This CDR3 is built from 12 residues. The CDR3 bases are TGTGCCAGCAGCGTGGGACATTACGAGCAGTACTTC. This encodes CASSVGHYEQYF.

This chain links TRBV27 with TRBJ1-5, with 8 bases aligning to TRBD1. The CDR3 is 14 residues long. CDR1 and CDR2 from the germline V gene are MNHEY and SMNVEV (reference sequence). With 5 bases clipped from V and 7 bases from J, the junction kept 7 bases outside the gene matches. CDR3 sequence (DNA): TGTGCCAGCAGTCTTCAGGGGGCAGGGCAGCCCCAGCATTTT. Translation: CASSLQGAGQPQHF.

The chain recombines TRBV6-2 or TRBV6-3 with TRBJ2-7, with 7 bases fitting TRBD2. Germline-derived CDR1 and CDR2 are MNHEY and SVGEGT. CDR3 length equals 16 residues. V trimming: 5 bases; J trimming: 2 bases; junction bases outside the gene matches: 12. This chain's CDR3 is CASSRPGGGSPYEQYF. Here the CDR3 DNA reads TGTGCCAGCAGTCGACCTGGCGGCGGGAGCCCCTACGAGCAGTACTTC.

The J gene is TRBJ2-7, the V gene TRBV27; 12 bases are shared with TRBD1. Losses at the gene ends were 2 bases for V and 2 bases for J; bases not matched to a gene: 10. The CDR3 is made up of 18 amino acids. Germline loops: CDR1 MNHEY, CDR2 SMNVEV (reference sequence). The CDR3 region has the DNA TGTGCCAGCAGTTTAGAGGGACAGGGGGCTGGGAGAACCTACGAGCAGTACTTC. Translation: CASSLEGQGAGRTYEQYF.

The table lists this clone with a count of one. The chain recombines TRBV11-2 with TRBJ2-1, with TRBD2 matching 8 bases. V gave up 6 bases and J gave up 4 bases; unmatched junction bases: 2. The CDR3 extends over 13 amino acids. Germline CDR1 is SGHAT and CDR2 is FQNNGV. This CDR3 is CASSIAGYNEQFF. The CDR3 coding sequence is TGTGCCAGCAGTATAGCGGGATACAATGAGCAGTTCTTC.

The chain is built from TRBV3-1 (or the pseudogene TRBV3-2) and TRBJ1-3; a possible D gene is TRBD1 (5 bases). This CDR3 spans 14 amino acids. V was trimmed by 5 bases and J by 4 bases, leaving 12 bases between them. Germline loops: CDR1 LGHDT, CDR2 YNNKEL (reference sequence). Here the CDR3 DNA reads TGTGCCAGCAGCTCCAGGGTTGGGGGAAACACCATATATTTT. Protein: CASSSRVGGNTIYF.

This chain connects TRBV6-5 to TRBJ1-4, with D uncertain. CDR1 and CDR2 from the germline V gene are MNHEY and SVGAGI. Trimming took off 6 bases at V and 0 bases at J, with 8 bases between the two ends. The CDR3 runs to 14 residues. The CDR3 spells CASSDGTTNEKLFF. The CDR3 DNA is TGTGCCAGCAGCGACGGGACAACTAATGAAAAACTGTTTTTT.

This clone was detected many times. This rearrangement joins TRBV4-1 to TRBJ1-1; tentatively, D is TRBD1 (6 bases). This CDR3 has 18 amino acids. Germline CDR1 and CDR2: MGHRA and YSYEKL. Trimming took 0 bases from V and 6 from J, leaving 23 bases between them. The CDR3 region has the DNA TGCGCCAGCAGCCAAGATTATGGGGGCCGGATCGTGTCGGCTGAAGCTTTCTTT. This gives the protein CASSQDYGGRIVSAEAFF.

This clone appeared a few times. The chain is built from TRBV6-2 or TRBV6-3 and TRBJ1-2; D perhaps matches TRBD1 (6 bases). With 5 bases removed from V and 0 bases from J, the gap between germline ends came to 22 bases. CDR3 length equals 18 residues. CDR1 and CDR2 (germline): MNHEY, SVGEGT. The CDR3 nucleotides read TGTGCCAGCAGTACGACAATGGGGGCAGTGGAGTCTAACTATGGCTACACCTTC. Residues: CASSTTMGAVESNYGYTF.

The chain links TRBV27 to TRBJ1-1, with TRBD1 as a possible D gene (5 bases). The CDR3 length is 13 residues. V lost 8 bases and J 5 bases, leaving 15 bases between the germline ends. Germline V lookup: CDR1 MNHEY, CDR2 SMNVEV (reference sequence). CDR3 loop: CASGHPGGTEAFF. CDR3 bases: TGTGCCAGCGGACATCCAGGAGGGACTGAAGCTTTCTTT.

This clone has only a few counts. This chain uses TRBV14 with TRBJ1-2, with a weak D call TRBD1 (5 bases). The V end was cut by 4 bases, the J end by 4 bases, with 16 bases between. CDR1 and CDR2 from the germline V gene are SGHDN and FVKESK. This CDR3 has 15 amino acids. The CDR3 DNA sequence: TGTGCCAGCAGCCCGGGGGAGGGCTTCCTCTATGGCTACACCTTC. It specifies CASSPGEGFLYGYTF.

This clone was seen a handful of times. The gene calls are TRBV6-6 and TRBJ2-2, with D perhaps matching TRBD2 (5 bases). This CDR3 is built from 16 residues. V was clipped by 6 bases and J by 0 bases, with 14 bases between them. Germline CDR1 is MNHNY and CDR2 is SVGAGI (reference sequence). CDR3 residues: CASSIARSANTGELFF. The CDR3 nucleotides are TGTGCCAGCAGCATAGCGAGAAGCGCGAACACCGGGGAGCTGTTTTTT.

The chain recombines TRBV2 with TRBJ1-5, with D possibly matching TRBD1 (5 bases). The V gene lost 5 bases and the J gene lost 4 bases, with 9 bases spanning the gap. CDR1 SNHLY and CDR2 FYNNEI come from the germline V gene. This CDR3 is built from 13 residues. The CDR3 here is CASSFTGNQPQHF. The CDR3 DNA reads TGTGCCAGCAGTTTTACAGGAAATCAGCCCCAGCATTTT.

The rearrangement joins TRBV27 to TRBJ2-1, with TRBD2 identical over 7 bases. CDR1 MNHEY and CDR2 SMNVEV come from the germline V gene (reference sequence). The length of the CDR3 is 17 residues. Unmatched junction bases numbered 11, after V lost 5 bases and J lost 1 base. The CDR3 loop reads CASSRTPGGLSYNEQFF. Written as DNA, the CDR3 is TGTGCCAGCAGTAGGACCCCGGGAGGCTTATCCTACAATGAGCAGTTCTTC.

The CDR3 spells CASSQIDSFNSPLHF. CDR3 coding DNA: TGCGCCAGCAGCCAAATAGACAGTTTTAATTCACCCCTCCACTTT. The V and J genes are TRBV4-3 and TRBJ1-6; maybe TRBD1 (5 bases). CDR1 is LGHNA, CDR2 YSLEER, per germline. CDR3 length equals 15 residues. Trimming stripped 2 bases from V and 6 bases from J, with 11 bases between.

The chain is built from TRBV24-1 and TRBJ2-1; D perhaps matches TRBD2 (6 bases). The V gene lost 3 bases and the J gene lost 4 bases, with 12 bases spanning the gap. Germline V gene sequence: CDR1 KGHDR, CDR2 SFDVKD. The CDR3 extends over 15 amino acids. The CDR3 loop is CATSDAGGWYNEQFF. The CDR3 bases are TGTGCCACCAGTGATGCCGGAGGGTGGTACAATGAGCAGTTCTTC.

The rearrangement joins TRBV11-2 to TRBJ2-7, with 8 bases identical to TRBD1. Germline V gene data show CDR1 as SGHAT and CDR2 as FQNNGV. The junction had 7 bases not matched to a gene; V was cut back by 6 bases and J by 3 bases. CDR3 size: 14 residues. The CDR3 protein is CASRPQDRDYEQYF. The CDR3 DNA reads as TGTGCCAGCAGACCCCAGGACAGGGACTACGAGCAGTACTTC.

The gene calls are TRBV6-4 and TRBJ1-2; 7 nucleotides line up with TRBD1. J lost 8 bases, V lost 1 base, and 1 base had no gene match. There are 12 residues in the CDR3. Germline values: CDR1 MRHNA, CDR2 SNTAGT. CDR3 in DNA: TGTGCCAGCAGTGACTGGGGACAGGGCTACACCTTC. Its protein product is CASSDWGQGYTF.

CDR3 DNA sequence: TGTGCCAGCAGCTCTTTCCCCGCCGCGGGACGTAGCAATCAGCCCCAGCATTTT. Protein sequence: CASSSFPAAGRSNQPQHF. This chain connects TRBV7-2 to TRBJ1-5; a possible D gene is TRBD1 (5 bases). CDR3 length: 18 amino acids. The ends were cut back, 4 bases at V and 0 bases at J, with 19 bases in the middle. Germline V gene data show CDR1 as SGHTA and CDR2 as FQGNSA.

This clone was counted a single time. CDR3 in DNA: TGCGCCAGCAGCCAAGCGGGACAGGGGGCGATCTGGCAGTTCTTC. Translating it yields CASSQAGQGAIWQFF. The chain joins TRBV4-1 to TRBJ2-1, with TRBD1 matching over 12 bases. CDR3 size: 15 residues. The germline gives CDR1 MGHRA, CDR2 YSYEKL. J lost 12 bases, V lost 1 base, and 7 bases had no gene match.